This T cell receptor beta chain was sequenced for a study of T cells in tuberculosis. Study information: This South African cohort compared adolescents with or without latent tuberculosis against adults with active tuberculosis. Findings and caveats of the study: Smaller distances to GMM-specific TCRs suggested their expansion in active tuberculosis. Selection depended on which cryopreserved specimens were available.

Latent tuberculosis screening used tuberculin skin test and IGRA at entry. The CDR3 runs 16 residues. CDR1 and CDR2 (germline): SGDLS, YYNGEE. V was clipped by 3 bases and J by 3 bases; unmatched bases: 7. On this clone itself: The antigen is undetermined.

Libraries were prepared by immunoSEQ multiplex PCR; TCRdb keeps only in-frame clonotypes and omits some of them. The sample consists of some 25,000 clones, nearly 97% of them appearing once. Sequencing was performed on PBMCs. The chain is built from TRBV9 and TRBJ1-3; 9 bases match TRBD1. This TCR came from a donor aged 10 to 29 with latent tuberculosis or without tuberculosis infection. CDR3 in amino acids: CASSAAGQGSGNTIYF. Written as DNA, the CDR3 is TGTGCCAGCAGCGCCGCGGGACAGGGTAGTGGAAACACCATATATTTT.